These T cell receptor beta chains were read from a single sample in a study of blood T cell repertoires in COVID-19. The table came from immunoSEQ multiplex PCR; TCRdb's copy has only in-frame clones and leaves some out. The table shows roughly 200,000 clones, with almost 90% occurring only once. Material: peripheral blood. Receptor source: a man between 50 and 59 years old with acute or convalescent COVID-19. Each CDR3 is given with its conserved first and last residue. Fields, in order: V gene, J gene, CDR3 protein.

>TRBV5-1|TRBJ1-5
CASSVKTGVGDQPQHF
>TRBV5-1|TRBJ1-2
CASSSPPADYGYTF
>TRBV2|TRBJ1-1
CASSEAAWEEAFF
>TRBV7-3|TRBJ1-6
CASSIPDGENSPLHF
>TRBV10-3|TRBJ2-1
CAIKDRGRDPSSYNEQFF
>TRBV4-2|TRBJ2-5
CASSRETSAVVTQYF
>TRBV7-8|TRBJ1-2
CASTPVGVNYGYTF
>TRBV9|TRBJ1-2
CASSVEAAQRFYGYTF
>TRBV10-3|TRBJ1-6
CAISDNQGGVQPLHF
>TRBV6-5|TRBJ1-1
CASSSQGFGNTEAFF
>TRBV6-5|TRBJ1-6
CASLQGSSYNSPLHF
>TRBV25-1|TRBJ2-3
CASSDSGLAGPPYTQYF
>TRBV7-2|TRBJ1-2
CASSAPGQLVYGYTF
>TRBV28|TRBJ1-5
CASSLVSGSQPQHF
>TRBV7-9|TRBJ1-2
CASSLGDRARGYTF
>TRBV2|TRBJ2-7
CASSEAFYRGGLVEQYF
>TRBV6-2/TRBV6-3|TRBJ1-2
CASSSRQGSGYGYTF
>TRBV28|TRBJ1-2
CASSSLGQGAIGYTF
>TRBV9|TRBJ1-3
CASSVDLGQLLNTIYF
>TRBV19|TRBJ1-4
CASGDRGSEKLFF
>TRBV7-3|TRBJ2-3
CASSTGQGTDTQYF
>TRBV5-4|TRBJ2-7
CASSLQGSYEQYF
>TRBV18|TRBJ1-4
CASSPKTGNEKLFF
>TRBV5-4|TRBJ2-3
CASSDGGGTTTDTQYF
>TRBV2|TRBJ2-2
CASSRTSGRVAGELFF
>TRBV7-9|TRBJ1-1
CASSLIRYGAEAFF
>TRBV3-1/TRBV3-2|TRBJ2-5
CASSQGGPETQYF
>TRBV7-2|TRBJ2-5
CASSLEIAGAYQETQYF
>TRBV3-1/TRBV3-2|TRBJ1-3
CASSLGTGTGNTIYF
>TRBV2|TRBJ1-5
CASSELTGHQPQHF
>TRBV14|TRBJ2-2
CASSQDTTGELFF
>TRBV28|TRBJ2-7
CASSLAAQGYEQYF
>TRBV30|TRBJ1-1
CAWSKTGLNTEAFF
>TRBV27|TRBJ1-1
CASSLWSGGENTEAFF
>TRBV5-4|TRBJ2-1
CASSLAQGAYNEQFF
>TRBV28|TRBJ1-5
CASSQGEYNQPQHF
>TRBV19|TRBJ1-5
CASSIDLGGAGVRQPQHF
>TRBV9|TRBJ1-5
CASSRDESNQPQHF
>TRBV11-2|TRBJ2-7
CASSLRSPSGSYEQYF
>TRBV3-1/TRBV3-2|TRBJ1-6
CASSQGATGYSPLHF
>TRBV5-6|TRBJ1-1
CASSFGRVTEAFF
>TRBV27|TRBJ1-5
CASSLLGTGNQPQHF
>TRBV9|TRBJ1-6
CASSTQGYSPLHF
>TRBV6-6|TRBJ1-5
CASSLSGQGGNQPQHF
>TRBV3-1/TRBV3-2|TRBJ2-2
CASSQDGGNANTGELFF
>TRBV5-4|TRBJ1-1
CASRKTGDTEAFF
>TRBV27|TRBJ2-7
CASTGLAGAHEQYF